This TCR beta chain comes out of a study of blood T cell repertoires in COVID-19. Study-wide background: COVID-19 samples from acute and convalescent phases originated in the United States, Italy and Spain. The analysed material was cDNA or gDNA that came from T cells, B-cell-depleted T cells, or PBMCs.

This CDR3 contains 15 residues. Germline V gene lookup returns CDR1 SEHNR and CDR2 FQNEAQ (reference sequence). J lost 5 bases, V lost 1 base, and 4 bases had no gene match. In the study's own analysis: Reference gene primer amplification in the assay estimated nucleated cell counts. The assay was immunoSEQ multiplex PCR, and TCRdb's table has in-frame clones only and misses some. Clonal size and the V and J genes are those of that table, whereas D and trimming came from the DNA. The table records approximately 150,000 clones, 85% to 90% of them present only once. The chain carries TRBV7-9 and TRBJ2-7; 11 bases line up with TRBD1. Material for sequencing was peripheral blood. The receptor was derived from a woman between 50 and 59 years old with active or convalescent COVID-19. CDR3 DNA: TGTGCCAGCAGCTTAGGGGGGACAGGGGGAGACGAGCAGTACTTC. This encodes CASSLGGTGGDEQYF.